These 22 T cell receptor beta chains were all obtained from the same sample, sequenced in a study of sequential checkpoint blockade in melanoma (dated by TCRdb to between 2019 and 2020). Library preparation used the immunoSEQ multiplex PCR assay. In its TCRdb copy, this immuneACCESS table keeps in-frame sequences only and misses some clones. Where compared with another copy, unresolved V genes explain less than half of these, and the others have no known cause. Counted in this sample were roughly 30,000 clones; roughly 84% of them appeared once. The ten largest clones take up about 17% of the sample. This specimen's treatment or condition label, interpreted: randomized to nivolumab then ipilimumab (arm A) or the reverse (arm B). The material was CD8+ T cells sorted from blood (inferred from file names), obtained from a patient given nivolumab and ipilimumab in sequence. These receptors came from a human donor with melanoma.

The sample holds a few counts of this clone. V gene TRBV6-5 combines with J gene TRBJ2-4, with 7 bases fitting TRBD1. V lost 2 bases to trimming and J lost 0 bases; unmatched junction nucleotides: 4. From germline, CDR1 is MNHEY and CDR2 SVGAGI. The CDR3 length is 16 residues. The CDR3 bases are TGTGCCAGCAGTTACAGGGGACAGCTAGCCAAAAACATTCAGTACTTC. Its translation is CASSYRGQLAKNIQYF.

The chain uses TRBV9 and TRBJ2-1; unclear D gene. In germline, CDR1 is SGDLS, CDR2 YYNGEE. V lost 0 bases to trimming and J lost 2 bases, with 12 bases between them. This CDR3 spans 16 amino acids. CDR3 nucleotides: TGTGCCAGCAGCGTAGGTGTCGGAGTAACCTACAATGAGCAGTTCTTC. This gives the protein CASSVGVGVTYNEQFF.

The DNA of the CDR3 is TGCGCCAGCAGTGGTCGCGAGACAGGGGGTTGGGAGCAGTACTTC. Protein sequence: CASSGRETGGWEQYF. V and J are TRBV10-2 and TRBJ2-7, with 9 bases lining up with TRBD1. This CDR3 has 15 amino acids. Trimming took 4 bases from V and 7 from J; bases not matched to a gene: 11. The germline CDR1 and CDR2 sequences are WSHSY and SAAADI.

This clone was observed once. The chain is built from TRBV27 and TRBJ2-7; TRBD1 matches 8 bases. Germline V gene data show CDR1 as MNHEY and CDR2 as SMNVEV (reference sequence). With V trimmed by 7 bases and J by 0 bases, 5 bases remained unmatched. The CDR3 has 14 residues. The DNA of the CDR3 is TGTGCCAGCAACCACAGGGGGAGCTCCTACGAGCAGTACTTC. Translation gives CASNHRGSSYEQYF.

The chain uses TRBV19 and TRBJ1-4; D remains unclear. Trimming cost V 3 bases and J 0 bases, with 14 bases left between them. The CDR3 runs to 17 residues. The germline gives CDR1 LNHDA, CDR2 SQIVND (reference sequence). The CDR3 is CASSIPWRETTNEKLFF. The CDR3 DNA reads as TGTGCCAGTAGTATCCCGTGGAGGGAGACAACTAATGAAAAACTGTTTTTT.

The chain employs TRBV27 and TRBJ2-5; a weak D match, TRBD2 (5 bases). The germline gives CDR1 MNHEY, CDR2 SMNVEV (reference sequence). This CDR3 region has 13 residues. Trimming took 3 bases from V and 4 from J, leaving 9 bases between them. DNA of the CDR3: TGTGCCAGCAGTTTTGAGGGCCTAGAGACCCAGTACTTC. Residues: CASSFEGLETQYF.

The chain combines TRBV27 with TRBJ2-2; 7 bases map to TRBD1. The CDR3 extends over 15 amino acids. V gave up 5 bases and J gave up 6 bases; unmatched junction bases: 9. Germline V lookup: CDR1 MNHEY, CDR2 SMNVEV (reference sequence). The CDR3 here is CASSGDRLYPGELFF. The CDR3 bases are TGTGCCAGCAGTGGGGACAGATTATACCCCGGGGAGCTGTTTTTT.

The CDR3 DNA is TGCGCCAGCAGCCGGGGACTTCAGCTCGGGGCAGATACGCAGTATTTT. Protein: CASSRGLQLGADTQYF. J is TRBJ2-3 and V is TRBV5-1, with a tentative D call TRBD2 (6 bases). Germline V CDR1 and CDR2: SGHRS, YFSETQ. V gave up 4 bases and J gave up 4 bases, with 19 bases separating them. This CDR3 is built from 16 residues.

V is TRBV5-4 and J is TRBJ1-5, with D unclear. The CDR3 is 16 amino acids. The V gene lost 2 bases and the J gene lost 3 bases, with 15 bases spanning the gap. Germline loops: CDR1 SGHNT, CDR2 YYREEE (reference sequence). CDR3 bases: TGTGCCAGCAGCTTCTCTTCAATCTACCACAATCAGCCCCAGCATTTT. As protein: CASSFSSIYHNQPQHF.

The chain links TRBV6-5 to TRBJ1-2, with TRBD1 as a possible D gene (5 bases). CDR1 and CDR2 from the germline V gene are MNHEY and SVGAGI. With 4 bases removed from V and 6 bases from J, the gap between germline ends came to 12 bases. This CDR3 is built from 13 residues. In DNA, the CDR3 is TGTGCCAGCAGTTCGGAGGGGTGGGATGGCTACACCTTC. This codes for CASSSEGWDGYTF.

This rearrangement joins TRBV5-1 to TRBJ2-2, with TRBD2 identical over 7 bases. Germline lookup yields CDR1 SGHRS and CDR2 YFSETQ. The trim removed 4 bases at V and 4 bases at J, leaving 13 bases unmatched. CDR3 length equals 17 residues. CDR3 in amino acids: CASSPRTRTRSTGELFF. CDR3 DNA sequence: TGCGCCAGCAGCCCTCGGACCAGGACTAGAAGCACCGGGGAGCTGTTTTTT.

The rearrangement joins TRBV7-9 to TRBJ1-5; D is unclear. Germline CDR1 is SEHNR and CDR2 is FQNEAQ (reference sequence). Trimming pared 3 bases from V and 6 bases from J, leaving 12 bases between. The CDR3 length is 14 residues. CDR3: CASSFFDGGQPQHF. The CDR3 bases are TGTGCCAGCAGCTTTTTTGACGGCGGTCAGCCCCAGCATTTT.

In this sample, this clone turned up once. The gene calls are TRBV13 and TRBJ2-7; 9 nucleotides line up with TRBD1. The CDR3 is 15 residues long. CDR1 PRHDT and CDR2 FYEKMQ come from the germline V gene (reference sequence). V dropped 5 bases and J dropped 4; count of bases not matched to a gene: 9. The CDR3 reads CASSPTGQGKYEQYF. In DNA, the CDR3 is TGTGCCAGCAGCCCAACGGGACAGGGCAAGTACGAGCAGTACTTC.

The chain recombines TRBV4-1 with TRBJ2-5, with 7 bases that match TRBD2. V gave up 0 bases and J gave up 2 bases; unmatched junction bases: 12. The CDR3 covers 18 residues. CDR1 and CDR2 (germline): MGHRA, YSYEKL. CDR3 DNA: TGCGCCAGCAGCCAAGATCGGTTACTGTGGGGGGGGCAAGAGACCCAGTACTTC. Protein: CASSQDRLLWGGQETQYF.

V gene TRBV6-5 combines with J gene TRBJ1-5; TRBD1 agrees at 7 bases. Germline CDR1 reads MNHEY; CDR2 reads SVGAGI. This CDR3 spans 15 amino acids. J lost 0 bases, V lost 6 bases, and 5 bases had no gene match. The CDR3: CASSLTGYSNQPQHF. The CDR3 DNA sequence: TGTGCCAGCAGCTTGACAGGGTATAGCAATCAGCCCCAGCATTTT.

This chain uses TRBV10-2 with TRBJ2-1; tentative D call: TRBD2 (5 bases). Trimming removed 3 bases from V and 2 bases from J, with 14 bases in between. There are 16 residues in the CDR3. Germline assignment: CDR1 WSHSY and CDR2 SAAADI. The CDR3 DNA reads as TGCGCCAGCAGTGAACCCCGGGAAAACGCCTACAATGAGCAGTTCTTC. It translates to CASSEPRENAYNEQFF.

This chain joins TRBV7-9 and TRBJ2-7, with 7 bases aligning to TRBD1. This CDR3 has 15 residues. The V and J ends lost 3 bases and 3 bases, in that order; junction bases with no gene match: 8. Germline V gene sequence: CDR1 SEHNR, CDR2 FQNEAQ (reference sequence). CDR3 sequence (DNA): TGTGCCAGCAGCTTCCCGGGACAGAGACACTACGAGCAGTACTTC. It specifies CASSFPGQRHYEQYF.

In its sample, this clone was seen a few times. The chain recombines TRBV21-1 with TRBJ2-1; TRBD1, the table's D call, lacks a check against the DNA. TRBV21-1 constitutes a pseudogene. CDR3 length: 19 residues. CDR3: CASSKARDRENSGYNEQFF. CDR3 bases: TGTGCCAGCAGCAAAGCGCGGGACAGGGAGAATAGCGGCTACAATGAGCAGTTCTTC.

CDR3 coding DNA: TGTGCCAGCAGCATGACGGGAGGAACCTACGAGCAGTACTTC. Its protein is CASSMTGGTYEQYF. This sequence joins TRBV28 and TRBJ2-5; 7 bases match TRBD2. With the DNA end fitting TRBJ2-7 better, the J assignment may be wrong. The CDR3 is 14 amino acids. Germline CDR1 reads MDHEN; CDR2 reads SYDVKM.

The rearrangement links TRBV5-4 to TRBJ2-4; D not certain. CDR1 and CDR2 from the germline V gene are SGHNT and YYREEE (reference sequence). The V end lost 4 bases, the J end lost 0 bases, and 11 bases lay between the germline ends. This CDR3 contains 15 residues. CDR3 nucleotide sequence: TGTGCCAGCAGCCCCTGGGCCTTAGCCAAAAACATTCAGTACTTC. Translated: CASSPWALAKNIQYF. Filled out from reference TRBV5-4 and TRBJ2-4, the complete variable domain reads ETGVTQSPTHLIKTRGQQVTLRCSSQSGHNTVSWYQQALGQGPQFIFQYYREEENGRGNFPPRFSGLQFPNYSSELNVNALELDDSALYLCASSPWALAKNIQYFGAGTRLSVL.

The CDR3 DNA follows: TGTGCCACGCAAACAGACAGGGGGAGTTATGGCTACACCTTC. Its protein product is CATQTDRGSYGYTF. The J gene is TRBJ1-2, the V gene TRBV5-4; 9 bases match TRBD1. Trimming cost V 9 bases and J 5 bases; bases outside gene matches: 11. Germline V gene sequence: CDR1 SGHNT, CDR2 YYREEE (reference sequence). The CDR3 has 14 amino acids. Variable domain in full (rest from reference TRBV5-4 and TRBJ1-2): ETGVTQSPTHLIKTRGQQVTLRCSSQSGHNTVSWYQQALGQGPQFIFQYYREEENGRGNFPPRFSGLQFPNYSSELNVNALELDDSALYLCATQTDRGSYGYTFGSGTRLTVV.

The chain has TRBV4-1 and TRBJ1-2; no definite D call. There are 14 residues in the CDR3. Per the germline V gene, CDR1 is MGHRA and CDR2 is YSYEKL. With 4 bases removed from V and 8 bases from J, the gap between germline ends came to 17 bases. The CDR3 here is CASSPPARVEGYTF. CDR3 DNA sequence: TGCGCCAGCAGCCCCCCCGCGAGGGTGGAGGGCTACACCTTC.